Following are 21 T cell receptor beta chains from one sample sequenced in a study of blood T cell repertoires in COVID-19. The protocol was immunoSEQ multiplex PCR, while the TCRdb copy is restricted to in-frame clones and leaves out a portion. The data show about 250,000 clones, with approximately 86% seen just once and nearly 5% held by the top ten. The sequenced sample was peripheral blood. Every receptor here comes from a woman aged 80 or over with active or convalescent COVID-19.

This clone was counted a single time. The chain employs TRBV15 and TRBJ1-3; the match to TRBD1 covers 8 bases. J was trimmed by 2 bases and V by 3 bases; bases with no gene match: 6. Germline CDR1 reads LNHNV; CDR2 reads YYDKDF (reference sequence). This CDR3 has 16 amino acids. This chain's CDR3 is CATSRGQDFTGNTIYF. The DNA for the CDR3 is TGTGCCACCAGCAGGGGACAGGACTTCACTGGAAACACCATATATTTT.

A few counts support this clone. As DNA, the CDR3 is TGCAGCGTGGGACTAGCGGGACGATTAGATACGCAGTATTTT. Translation gives CSVGLAGRLDTQYF. The chain employs TRBV29-1 and TRBJ2-3, with 13 bases lining up with TRBD2. Germline values: CDR1 SQVTM, CDR2 ANQGSEA. V lost 6 bases and J lost 5; bases outside the gene matches: 5. The CDR3 contains 14 residues.

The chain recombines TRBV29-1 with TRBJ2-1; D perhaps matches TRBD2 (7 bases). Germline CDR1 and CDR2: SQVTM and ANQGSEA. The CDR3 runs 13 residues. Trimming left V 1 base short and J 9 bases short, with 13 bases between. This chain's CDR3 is CSVEGGLAVEQFF. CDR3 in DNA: TGCAGCGTTGAAGGGGGGCTAGCGGTTGAGCAGTTCTTC.

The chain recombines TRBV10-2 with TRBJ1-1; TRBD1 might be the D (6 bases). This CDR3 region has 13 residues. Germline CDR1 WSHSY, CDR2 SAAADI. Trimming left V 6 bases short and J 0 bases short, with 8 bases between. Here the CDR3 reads CASRDSLNTEAFF. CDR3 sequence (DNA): TGCGCCAGCAGGGACAGCTTGAACACTGAAGCTTTCTTT.

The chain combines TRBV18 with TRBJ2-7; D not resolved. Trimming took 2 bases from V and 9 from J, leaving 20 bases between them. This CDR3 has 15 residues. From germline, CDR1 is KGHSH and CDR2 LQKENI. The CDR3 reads CASSPWAPPYEGQYF. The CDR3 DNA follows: TGTGCCAGCTCACCATGGGCGCCTCCCTACGAAGGGCAGTACTTC.

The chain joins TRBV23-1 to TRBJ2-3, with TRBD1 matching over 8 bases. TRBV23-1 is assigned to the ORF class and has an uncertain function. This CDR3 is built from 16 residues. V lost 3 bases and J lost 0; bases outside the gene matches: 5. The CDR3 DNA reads TGCGCCAGCAGTCACCAGGGGGCTACTAGCACAGATACGCAGTATTTT. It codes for CASSHQGATSTDTQYF.

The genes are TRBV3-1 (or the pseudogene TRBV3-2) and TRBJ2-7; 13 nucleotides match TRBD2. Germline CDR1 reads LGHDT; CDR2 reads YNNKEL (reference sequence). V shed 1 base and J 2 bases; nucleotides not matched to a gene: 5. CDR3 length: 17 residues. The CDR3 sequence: CASSQVLGLAGAYEQYF. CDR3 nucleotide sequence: TGTGCCAGCAGCCAAGTTCTTGGACTAGCGGGAGCCTACGAGCAGTACTTC.

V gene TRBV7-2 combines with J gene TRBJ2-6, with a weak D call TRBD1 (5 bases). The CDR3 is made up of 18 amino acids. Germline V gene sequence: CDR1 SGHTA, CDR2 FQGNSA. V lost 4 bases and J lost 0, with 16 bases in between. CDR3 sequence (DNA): TGTGCCAGCAGCTCAAGGCCAGGGATTAGCTCTGGGGCCAACGTCCTGACTTTC. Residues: CASSSRPGISSGANVLTF.

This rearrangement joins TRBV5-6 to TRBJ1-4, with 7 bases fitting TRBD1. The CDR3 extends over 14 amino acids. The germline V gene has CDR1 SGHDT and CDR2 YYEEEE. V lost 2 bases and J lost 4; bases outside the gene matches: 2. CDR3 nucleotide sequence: TGTGCCAGCAGCTTTCGGGACAGTAATGAAAAACTGTTTTTT. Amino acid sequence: CASSFRDSNEKLFF.

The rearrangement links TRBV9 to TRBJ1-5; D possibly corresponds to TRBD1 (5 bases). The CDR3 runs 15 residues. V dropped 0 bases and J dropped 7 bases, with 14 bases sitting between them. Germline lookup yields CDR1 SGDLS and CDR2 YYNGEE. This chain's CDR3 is CASSVESWGDQPQHF. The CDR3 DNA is TGTGCCAGCAGCGTAGAATCCTGGGGGGACCAGCCCCAGCATTTT.

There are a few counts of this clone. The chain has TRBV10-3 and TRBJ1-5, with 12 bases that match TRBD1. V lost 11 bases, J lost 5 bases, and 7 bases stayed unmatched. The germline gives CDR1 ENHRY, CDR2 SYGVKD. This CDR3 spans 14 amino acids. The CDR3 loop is CAASRDRGHQPQHF. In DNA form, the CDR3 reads TGTGCCGCCAGCCGGGACAGGGGGCATCAGCCCCAGCATTTT.

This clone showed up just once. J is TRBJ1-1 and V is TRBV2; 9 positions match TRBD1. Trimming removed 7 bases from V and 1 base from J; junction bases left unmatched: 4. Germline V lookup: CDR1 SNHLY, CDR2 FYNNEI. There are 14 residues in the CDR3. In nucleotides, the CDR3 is TGTGCCAGCATGGACAGGGGATGGAACACTGAAGCTTTCTTT. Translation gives CASMDRGWNTEAFF. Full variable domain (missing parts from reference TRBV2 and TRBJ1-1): EPEVTQTPSHQVTQMGQEVILRCVPISNHLYFYWYRQILGQKVEFLVSFYNNEISEKSEIFDDQFSVERPDGSNFTLKIRSTKLEDSAMYFCASMDRGWNTEAFFGQGTRLTVV.

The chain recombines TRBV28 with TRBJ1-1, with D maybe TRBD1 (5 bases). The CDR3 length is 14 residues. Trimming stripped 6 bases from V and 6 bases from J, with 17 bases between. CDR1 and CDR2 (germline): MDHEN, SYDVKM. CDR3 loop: CASSPGGRASEAFF. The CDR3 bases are TGTGCCAGCAGCCCCGGGGGGAGGGCGTCTGAAGCTTTCTTT.

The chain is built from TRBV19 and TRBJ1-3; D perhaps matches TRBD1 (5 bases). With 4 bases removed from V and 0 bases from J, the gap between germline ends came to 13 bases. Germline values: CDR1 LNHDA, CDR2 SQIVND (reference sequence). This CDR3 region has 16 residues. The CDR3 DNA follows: TGTGCCAGTAGTACCCGGGACTCCAGCTCTGGAAACACCATATATTTT. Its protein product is CASSTRDSSSGNTIYF.

DNA for the CDR3: TGTGCCAGCATAGACGGGGGACGTATCGAGCAGTACTTC. Translated: CASIDGGRIEQYF. The chain carries TRBV6-5 and TRBJ2-7; tentative D call: TRBD2 (6 bases). The V and J ends lost 7 bases and 6 bases respectively, with 16 bases between them. Per the germline V gene, CDR1 is MNHEY and CDR2 is SVGAGI. This CDR3 is built from 13 residues.

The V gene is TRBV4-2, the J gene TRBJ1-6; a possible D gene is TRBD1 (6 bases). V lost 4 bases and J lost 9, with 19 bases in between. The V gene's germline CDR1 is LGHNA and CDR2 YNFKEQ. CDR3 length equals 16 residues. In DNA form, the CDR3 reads TGTGCCAGCAGCCCTGCCTGGGGGGGCGCATCTTCACCCCTCCACTTT. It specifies CASSPAWGGASSPLHF.

The CDR3 DNA sequence: TGTGCCAGCTACAAGGCAGGATATGGCTACACCTTC. It is translated as CASYKAGYGYTF. The chain couples TRBV28 to TRBJ1-2; D remains unclear. There are 12 residues in the CDR3. V lost 8 bases, J lost 5 bases, and 12 bases lay in between. The germline V gene has CDR1 MDHEN and CDR2 SYDVKM.

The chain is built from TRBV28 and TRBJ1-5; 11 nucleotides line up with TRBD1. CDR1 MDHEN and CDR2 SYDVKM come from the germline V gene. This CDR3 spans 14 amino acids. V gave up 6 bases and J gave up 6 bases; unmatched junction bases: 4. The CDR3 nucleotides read TGTGCCAGCAGCTCCGGGACAGGGGGTCAGCCCCAGCATTTT. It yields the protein CASSSGTGGQPQHF.

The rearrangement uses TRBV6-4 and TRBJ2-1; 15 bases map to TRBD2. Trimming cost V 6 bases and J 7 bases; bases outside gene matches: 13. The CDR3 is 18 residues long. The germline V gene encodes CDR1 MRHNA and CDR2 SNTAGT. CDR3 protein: CASSTWTSGGVRSNEQFF. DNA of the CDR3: TGTGCCAGCAGCACCTGGACTAGCGGGGGGGTCAGGAGTAATGAGCAGTTCTTC.

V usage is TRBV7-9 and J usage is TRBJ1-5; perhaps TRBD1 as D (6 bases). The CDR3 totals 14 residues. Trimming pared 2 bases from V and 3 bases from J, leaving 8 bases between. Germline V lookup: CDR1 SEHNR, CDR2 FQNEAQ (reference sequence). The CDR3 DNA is TGTGCCAGCAGCTTACAGGGGAACAATCAGCCCCAGCATTTT. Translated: CASSLQGNNQPQHF.

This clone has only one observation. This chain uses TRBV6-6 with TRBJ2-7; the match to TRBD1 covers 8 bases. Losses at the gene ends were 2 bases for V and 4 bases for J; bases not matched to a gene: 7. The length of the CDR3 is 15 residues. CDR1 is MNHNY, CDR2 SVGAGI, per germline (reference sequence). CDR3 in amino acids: CASSYPQDRVYEQYF. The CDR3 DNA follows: TGTGCCAGCAGTTACCCCCAGGACAGGGTGTACGAGCAGTACTTC.